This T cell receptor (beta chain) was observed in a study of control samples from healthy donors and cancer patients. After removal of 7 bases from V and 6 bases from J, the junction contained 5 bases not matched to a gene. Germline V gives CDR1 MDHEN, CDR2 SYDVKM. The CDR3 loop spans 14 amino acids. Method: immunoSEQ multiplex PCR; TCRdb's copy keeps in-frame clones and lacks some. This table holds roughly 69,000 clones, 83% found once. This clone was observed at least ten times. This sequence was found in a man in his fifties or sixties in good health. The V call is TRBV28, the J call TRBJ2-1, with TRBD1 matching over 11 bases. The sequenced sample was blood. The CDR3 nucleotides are TGTGCCAGCATCGGACAGGGGGCCCGCAATGAGCAGTTCTTC. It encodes CASIGQGARNEQFF. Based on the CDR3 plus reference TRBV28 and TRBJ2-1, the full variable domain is DVKVTQSSRYLVKRTGEKVFLECVQDMDHENMFWYRQDPGLGLRLIYFSYDVKMKEKGDIPEGYSVSREKKERFSLILESASTNQTSMYLCASIGQGARNEQFFGPGTRLTVL.